The T cell receptor beta chain described here comes from a study of blood T cell repertoires in COVID-19. Across the whole study: Specimens from acute and convalescent COVID-19 originated in the United States, Italy and Spain. Nucleic acid was either cDNA or gDNA, and it came from T cells, B-cell-depleted T cells, or PBMCs.

Germline V gene sequence: CDR1 MNHEY, CDR2 SMNVEV (reference sequence). The CDR3 covers 13 residues. V lost 5 bases, J lost 3 bases, and 2 bases stayed unmatched. This clone was recorded a few times. In the original workflow: Estimates of nucleated cell counts were drawn from the amplification of reference gene primers. Assay used: immunoSEQ multiplex PCR; TCRdb lists only in-frame clones, some missing. V and J calls and clone size are copied from that table; D and trimming were computed from the DNA. The table has 150,000 to 200,000 clones, about 80% seen once. The clonotype comes from a woman between 65 and 79 years old with acute or convalescent COVID-19. Sequencing input: peripheral blood. The V call is TRBV27, the J call TRBJ1-2, with 8 positions matching TRBD1. The CDR3 here is CASSLTGDYGYTF. The CDR3 bases are TGTGCCAGCAGTCTGACAGGGGACTATGGCTACACCTTC.